This T cell receptor beta chain was obtained from a study of T cells in Graves' hyperthyroidism and ophthalmopathy. Study as a whole: Any treatment followed the collection of peripheral blood at initial diagnosis.

Germline assignment: CDR1 SEHNR and CDR2 FQNEAQ (reference sequence). V lost 4 bases and J lost 5, with 20 bases in between. The CDR3 has 16 amino acids. Regions amplified from RNA transcripts were the TCR beta CDR3 regions. HTBI primers were the set used in a first-round RT-PCR of the TCR CDR3. Via MiXCR, TCRdb re-called the multiplex PCR reads, giving one row per CDR3 protein. The sample lists roughly 350,000 distinct CDR3 sequences; about 15% were seen once. There are many counts of this clonotype. The authors obtained PBMCs from 9 to 10 ml of fresh peripheral blood. The specimen was blood. This TCR was sampled from a woman in her thirties with Graves' ophthalmopathy. This rearrangement joins TRBV7-9 to TRBJ2-5; the D gene is possibly TRBD2 (6 bases). CDR3 residues: CASSSRDSHRQETQYF. In nucleotides, the CDR3 is TGTGCCAGCAGCTCCCGGGACTCTCATCGGCAGGAGACCCAGTACTTC.